This T cell receptor beta chain was sequenced for a study of blood T cell repertoires in COVID-19. Study overall: Samples taken during acute and convalescent COVID-19 were collected in the United States, Italy and Spain. The cDNA or gDNA used as material had been derived from T cells, B-cell-depleted T cells, or PBMCs.

Authors' data handling: The authors estimated nucleated cell counts from reference gene primer amplification. Data came from immunoSEQ multiplex PCR; TCRdb stores just in-frame clones and leaves some out. From that table come the V and J calls and clone size; the DNA was used to work out D and trimming. The table has 95,000 to 150,000 clones, more than 85% seen once; the top ten hold around 2.1%. Patients at the Seattle site were enrolled during active infection and followed longitudinally. V was clipped by 0 bases and J by 3 bases; unmatched bases: 1. The V gene's germline CDR1 is SGHRS and CDR2 YFSETQ. The CDR3 sequence is 14 residues long.

The sample taken for sequencing was peripheral blood. V and J are TRBV5-1 and TRBJ2-5, with 8 bases fitting TRBD2. This clonotype originated in a man in his fifties or sixties with COVID-19, enrolled during active disease. CDR3 in amino acids: CASSLGSGKETQYF. DNA for the CDR3: TGCGCCAGCAGCTTGGGTAGCGGGAAAGAGACCCAGTACTTC.